This T cell receptor (beta chain) stems from a study of cytomegalovirus exposure and HLA in healthy donors. Study context: Early on, a data release was issued that held approximately 78 million unique TCRs from HLA-typed donors.

With 60 Vbeta and 13 Jbeta primers, the PCR was carried out. TCRdb keeps only in-frame clones here, not all; method: immunoSEQ multiplex PCR. The sample consists of some 130,000 clones, less than 85% of them appearing once. Note on this clone: The antigen is not known.

Study observations and caveats: Prediction of most subjects' HLA-A and HLA-B alleles by TCR beta sequences was reportedly accurate. Cytomegalovirus-associated TCR beta chains were listed, numbering 150 to 200. Common viral pathogens seemed to be connected with several of the most significant clusters, according to a later analysis.

There are 16 residues in the CDR3. Trimming stripped 1 base from V and 2 bases from J, with 15 bases between. Germline V gene sequence: CDR1 SGHRS, CDR2 YFSETQ. The TCR sequence derives from a man aged 30 to 39 in good health and CMV-seronegative. The sequenced sample consisted of PBMCs. The gene calls are TRBV5-1 and TRBJ1-1; D may be TRBD1 (6 bases). CDR3 in amino acids: CASSLLVRGDNTEAFF. Here the CDR3 DNA reads TGCGCCAGCAGCTTGTTAGTCAGGGGAGATAACACTGAAGCTTTCTTT.